This is a list of T cell receptor beta chains from one sample in a study of beta chain features in type 1 diabetes. Data came from immunoSEQ multiplex PCR; TCRdb stores just in-frame clones and leaves some out. The sample lists about 180,000 clones, approximately 7.9% occurring once. Sequenced material: central memory CD4+ T cells from blood. The receptors derive from a man aged 18-30 years with type 1 diabetes. The CDR3 runs from the conserved cysteine through the conserved F or W. D genes are given only for firm matches. A row's size may be missing; if present it is once, few, many or a size class.

V gene	J gene	D gene	clone size	CDR3 DNA	CDR3 protein
TRBV6-5	TRBJ2-3	-	few	TGTGCCAGCAAGGGAGGGGGAACAGATACGCAGTATTTT	CASKGGGTDTQYF
TRBV30	TRBJ1-1	TRBD1	few	TGTGCCTGGACGCCGGGACAGCTAGCTTGGGCTGAAGCTTTCTTT	CAWTPGQLAWAEAFF
TRBV7-2	TRBJ2-2	-	few	TGTGCCAGCAGCTTAGCTCCGACAGTGAACACCGGGGAGCTGTTTTTT	CASSLAPTVNTGELFF
TRBV14	TRBJ2-7	-	few	TGTGCCAGCAGCCAAGCCTTAACTGGTACTTACGAGCAGTACTTC	CASSQALTGTYEQYF
TRBV5-5	TRBJ2-1	TRBD1	-	TGTGCCAGCAGCCCCTACCGGGACAGACACAATGAGCAGTTCTTC	CASSPYRDRHNEQFF
TRBV4-1	TRBJ2-2	TRBD2	-	TGCGCCAGCAGCCAGGATGGGACTAGAAATTCGAACACCGGGGAGCTGTTTTTT	CASSQDGTRNSNTGELFF
TRBV7-2	TRBJ2-3	-	few	TGTGCCAGCAGCTTAGCGTTCCAGTCAGATACGCAGTATTTT	CASSLAFQSDTQYF
TRBV29-1	TRBJ1-4	-	few	TGCAGCGTTGTGAGTCAGGGCGAGTTTTTT	CSVVSQGEFF
TRBV9	TRBJ1-2	TRBD1	few	TGTGCCAGCAGCGTAGAGGCAGGGGGCTATGGCTACACCTTC	CASSVEAGGYGYTF
TRBV6-5	TRBJ2-7	TRBD1	few	TGTGCCAGCAGTTACCGGGACAGGGGGCAGCAGTACTTC	CASSYRDRGQQYF
TRBV7-2	TRBJ2-5	-	-	TGTGCCAGCAGCTTTGCGGGGCTGGGGCAAGAGACCCAGTACTTC	CASSFAGLGQETQYF
TRBV10-1	TRBJ2-3	TRBD2	-	TGCGCCAGCAGCAAGAGCGGGAGCGGCGCAGATACGCAGTATTTT	CASSKSGSGADTQYF
TRBV30	TRBJ1-5	TRBD1	-	TGTGCCTGGAGTACGGGGACAGGGCAGCCCCAGCATTTT	CAWSTGTGQPQHF
TRBV28	TRBJ2-2	TRBD2	many	TGTGCCAGCAGAACCCACCCGGGACTAGCGGGAGACGCCGGGGAGCTGTTTTTT	CASRTHPGLAGDAGELFF
TRBV9	TRBJ2-7	TRBD2	-	TGTGCCAGCTCGCGGGAGGGGGGTTCCGAGCAGTACTTC	CASSREGGSEQYF
TRBV27	TRBJ1-1	-	few	TGTGCCAGCCGGAAACGACAGGCCCCATTATTAGGAACTGAAGCTTTCTTT	CASRKRQAPLLGTEAFF
TRBV7-2	TRBJ2-3	-	few	TGTGCCAGCAGCTTAGCCGGGGGTCCTAAATCGGATACGCAGTATTTT	CASSLAGGPKSDTQYF
TRBV4-2	TRBJ2-7	TRBD1	few	TGTGCCAGCAGCAAAGCCTCGACAGGGGACTACGAGCAGTACTTC	CASSKASTGDYEQYF
TRBV19	TRBJ1-5	-	few	TGTGCCAGTAGCCGAACTACCAGGGCAAGCAGCAATCAGCCCCAGCATTTT	CASSRTTRASSNQPQHF
TRBV11-2	TRBJ1-2	TRBD1	-	TGTGCCAGCAGCTTCTATAGACAGGGTGACGGCTACACCTTC	CASSFYRQGDGYTF
TRBV6-5	TRBJ2-3	-	-	TGTGCCAGCAGTTCGGGACTCCTTGGGAGCACAGATACGCAGTATTTT	CASSSGLLGSTDTQYF
TRBV18	TRBJ2-6	-	few	TGTGCCAGCTCACCGAGAGGCACCTCTGGGGCCAACGTCCTGACTTTC	CASSPRGTSGANVLTF
TRBV28	TRBJ2-1	TRBD2	few	TGTGCCGCGGGGGGAATCCGGGGTGAGCAGTTCTTC	CAAGGIRGEQFF
TRBV7-2	TRBJ2-3	-	few	TGTGCCAGCAGCTCCAGGGTTGTGGGCGGGATCAACACAGATACGCAGTATTTT	CASSSRVVGGINTDTQYF
TRBV15	TRBJ2-5	TRBD1	-	TGTGCCACCAGCAGAGATAACCCGATCAGGGGGGAGACCCAGTACTTC	CATSRDNPIRGETQYF
TRBV28	TRBJ2-2	-	-	TGTGCCAGCGGGCATACCGGGGAGCTGTTTTTT	CASGHTGELFF
TRBV28	TRBJ2-7	TRBD2	few	TGTGTGACTCAGACCCCCAGCGGGAGGAGTAACGAGCAGTACTTC	CVTQTPSGRSNEQYF
TRBV5-1	TRBJ2-2	TRBD1	-	TGCGCCAGCAGCGGGACAGGGAACACCGGGGAGCTGTTTTTT	CASSGTGNTGELFF
TRBV5-4	TRBJ1-4	TRBD1	few	TGTGCCAGCAGCAGGACAGGACGTGAAAAACTGTTTTTT	CASSRTGREKLFF
TRBV2	TRBJ1-1	-	-	TGTGCCAGCAGTGAAGGTCGTGGCCAATCAGCCCCATTACGAGGAGCTTTCTTT	CASSEGRGQSAPLRGAFF
TRBV19	TRBJ2-7	TRBD2	few	TGTGCCAGTAGTACCGGGACTAGCGGGACCTACGAGCAGTACTTC	CASSTGTSGTYEQYF
TRBV18	TRBJ1-3	-	few	TGTGCCAGCTCAACGTACCAGGGTTTCAACACCATATATTTT	CASSTYQGFNTIYF
TRBV15	TRBJ2-7	-	-	TGTGCCACCAGCAGAGAGTCAGGAACGTACGAGCAGTACTTC	CATSRESGTYEQYF
TRBV28	TRBJ1-5	-	-	TGTGCCAGCATAAATCTACAGGGCAATCAGCCCCAGCATTTT	CASINLQGNQPQHF
TRBV19	TRBJ1-5	-	few	TGTGCCAGTAGTATCAGGGACTTTCAACAGCCCCAGCATTTT	CASSIRDFQQPQHF
TRBV5-1	TRBJ2-3	-	few	TGCGCCAGCAGCGTCGCGGGGACAGATACGCAGTATTTT	CASSVAGTDTQYF